The sequence of this T cell receptor beta chain was determined in a study of beta chain features in type 1 diabetes. The entirety of the isolated RNA underwent reverse transcription, so expressed TCRB transcripts were sequenced. Measured with immunoSEQ multiplex PCR; TCRdb has only the in-frame clones, and not every one. The sample yields around 500,000 clones, approximately 10% seen once. V shed 5 bases, J shed 7 bases, and the junction held 6 bases outside the gene matches. Germline V gene data show CDR1 as SGHTA and CDR2 as FQGNSA. The CDR3 loop spans 15 amino acids. This clone occurred a few times.

The sequence derives from a woman under 30 in good health. This chain links TRBV7-2 with TRBJ2-7, with TRBD2 matching 15 bases. The sequencing sample was made of naive CD4+ T cells from blood. CDR3 in amino acids: CASSPTGTSGREQYF. In DNA, the CDR3 is TGTGCCAGCAGCCCGACCGGGACTAGCGGGAGGGAGCAGTACTTC.